This TCR beta chain appears in the sequencing data of a study of CD8 T cells in ankylosing spondylitis. This clonotype has a count of ten or more. The V and J ends lost 5 bases and 3 bases, in that order; junction bases with no gene match: 5. Germline loops: CDR1 MNHNS, CDR2 SASEGT. The CDR3 has 15 residues. Quantitative 5'-RACE with molecular barcodes generated TCR beta libraries. TCRdb passed the 5' RACE reads through MiXCR, listing each CDR3 protein once. The sample contains under 250,000 distinct CDR3 sequences, roughly 8.2% of which appear only once. This TCR derives from a female donor with ankylosing spondylitis or in good health (not recorded which). The rearrangement uses TRBV6-1 and TRBJ2-2; TRBD1 agrees at 8 bases. The sample taken for sequencing was blood, either unsorted or a sorted T cell fraction (not recorded which). The CDR3 DNA reads TGTGCCAGCAGTCCCACGGACAGGGACACCGGGGAGCTGTTTTTT. This gives the protein CASSPTDRDTGELFF.